Reported below is one T cell receptor (beta chain). Authors' methods: Reference gene primer amplification gave estimated nucleated cell counts. Profiled with immunoSEQ multiplex PCR; TCRdb holds only in-frame clones, not every one. V and J calls and clone size come straight from that table; D and trimming were deduced from the DNA. The sample holds more than 95,000 clones, roughly 88% seen once. Germline CDR1 reads PRHDT; CDR2 reads FYEKMQ (reference sequence). J was trimmed by 0 bases and V by 4 bases; bases with no gene match: 16. CDR3 length equals 20 residues. The source of the sample is a study of blood T cell repertoires in COVID-19. Study as a whole: COVID-19 samples from acute and convalescent phases originated in the United States, Italy and Spain. T cells, B-cell-depleted T cells, or PBMCs supplied cDNA or gDNA.

The sequenced sample consisted of peripheral blood. The rearrangement joins TRBV13 to TRBJ2-1; 9 bases match TRBD2. This clonotype was sampled from a human donor in a cohort sampled during active COVID-19. The CDR3 sequence is CASSSRSGSGGTSSYNEQFF. The CDR3 DNA follows: TGTGCCAGCAGCTCGCGCTCCGGTAGCGGGGGTACGAGCTCCTACAATGAGCAGTTCTTC. The complete variable domain, with remaining parts taken from reference TRBV13 and TRBJ2-1, reads AAGVIQSPRHLIKEKRETATLKCYPIPRHDTVYWYQQGPGQDPQFLISFYEKMQSDKGSIPDRFSAQQFSDYHSELNMSSLELGDSALYFCASSSRSGSGGTSSYNEQFFGPGTRLTVL.